This TCR beta chain originates from a study of blood T cell repertoires in COVID-19. Study-level information: In each case, the material was cDNA or gDNA derived from T cells, B-cell-depleted T cells, or PBMCs.

Germline CDR1 reads SGHRS; CDR2 reads YFSETQ. The CDR3 has 15 amino acids. V shed 4 bases and J shed 2 bases, with 16 bases lying between them. Authors' data handling: Estimated nucleated cell counts came from reference gene primer amplification. Libraries were prepared by immunoSEQ multiplex PCR; TCRdb keeps only in-frame clonotypes and omits some of them. The V and J calls and clone size were taken over from that table, and D and trimming were inferred from the DNA. Found here are 160,000 or so clones, 82% of them singletons; the top ten hold 8% to 9.5%. The sequenced material came from peripheral blood. This receptor was identified in a woman aged 65 to 85 with acute or convalescent COVID-19. The J gene is TRBJ2-7, the V gene TRBV5-1; D remains unclear. The CDR3 nucleotides are TGCGCCAGCAGCCCGGCAGGCATTGAAACCTACGAGCAGTACTTC. It yields the protein CASSPAGIETYEQYF.